The present T cell receptor (beta chain) was sequenced within a study of cytomegalovirus exposure and HLA in healthy donors (dated by TCRdb to about 2017). A note on the overall study: An earlier analysis of approximately 640 of the donors reported about 250 Gb of sequence data and roughly 110 million unique TCR beta sequences from about 180 million T cells. The number of donors typed differed by locus, with roughly 629-640 for A, B, C, DRB1 and DQB1, 522 for DQA1, 600 to 610 for DPA1, and 450 to 480 for DPB1. Donor age, sex, ethnicity and CMV serostatus were compiled alongside the repertoire data. HLA typing included class I and class II loci at four-digit resolution. In an earlier analysis of roughly 580 of the donors, high-throughput TCR beta sequencing was used to judge whether each TCR beta V gene segment behaved as functional or pseudogenic. A later analysis re-analyzed previously published TCR beta repertoires from roughly 600 donors and added high-resolution HLA genotyping to study TCR occurrence patterns. The T cell repertoires of several hundred subjects were profiled by immunosequencing and related to cytomegalovirus serostatus. All discovery cohort repertoires had been generated using a single sequencing platform. Among roughly 370 genotyped donors of the cohort, an average of 235,054 unique TCR beta nucleotide sequences were sequenced per donor, 15% to 20% of them non-productive. In the later analysis, no new phenotypic data were used to find candidate immune exposures; instead, reliance was placed on TCR beta sequences and their occurrence across donors. The study combined high-throughput TCR immunosequencing, statistical association of individual TCRs with disease status, and machine learning to predict cytomegalovirus infection status. Besides the first cohort of approximately 670 subjects, a separate validation cohort made up of 120 different subjects was used. A later genetic analysis took genome-wide SNP genotypes for about three fifths of the 666 donors and used that subset as a discovery cohort. Roughly 300 gigabases of sequencing data and 91 million or so unique TCR sequences made up an early release that covered fewer than 650 HLA-typed donors. Of the roughly 400 genotyped donors, approximately 81% were placed in the genetic ancestry cluster associated with self-reported Caucasian donors. Five DR-DQ haplotypes were handled as single units for association and clustering because linkage in the cohort was strong. The study was designed to test whether signatures of past pathogen exposure could be identified by cataloging public T cell receptors.

Concerning this clone itself: Its antigen target is currently unknown. The record has no base qualities; no much larger clone is one base away.

Results the study describes overall, beyond this receptor: In a later analysis, some 17,000 TCR beta sequences were associated with specific HLA alleles at a false discovery rate of 0.05. It was suggested by the authors that the approach could potentially be generalized to other disease states and immunological phenotypes. Strong co-occurrence of HLA alleles, especially DR and DQ, made assigning TCR associations to individual alleles difficult. An earlier analysis of approximately 530 of the donors showed that most TCR beta V segments appeared in productive rearrangements either about 90% or about 30% of the time, which broadly matched IMGT annotations. In the study, approximately 150 TCR beta chains were listed as associated with cytomegalovirus. The only immune exposure information available for the cohort was CMV serostatus. In a later genetic analysis, a missense DCLRE1C variant was associated with V-gene and J-gene trimming of TCR beta chains, and the association was replicated in an independent cohort. Linkage disequilibrium might explain the correlated functional status among segregating V segments, but an unknown experimental factor could not be ruled out. Three of the identified cytomegalovirus-associated TCR beta chains were confirmed in vitro to be specific for cytomegalovirus antigens. Cytomegalovirus status was reported to be diagnosed by the classifier with high specificity and sensitivity in both the original and validation cohorts. A later analysis found that TCR association rates varied across HLA loci, with DRB1 alleles showing the most associated TCRs and HLA-C alleles the fewest. A later analysis found that HLA-associated TCR beta chains were more clonally expanded and had lower generation probabilities than equally common non-associated chains. A later genetic analysis reported fewer N-insertions in productive TCRs among donors in an Asian-associated ancestry cluster than the roughly 670-donor mean. Several of the top co-occurrence clusters appeared to be linked to parvovirus B19, influenza, CMV and Epstein-Barr virus, according to a later analysis. The 87-base-pair reads could not distinguish some IMGT-functional V segments, including TRBV6-2 and TRBV6-3, so those segments were excluded. The presence/absence analyses assumed that sequencing depth was roughly uniform across donors, and that assumption may not be true. Because some donors lacked HLA typing at each locus, the association tests relied only on the typed subset. A cluster of highly shared sequence variants was judged likely to represent a technical artifact of the sequencing pipeline. Roughly 17 rarely observed V segments, including chromosome 9 orphons, were excluded from the earlier analysis of several hundred of the donors because counts were too low. Across donors, most TCR sequences were observed very rarely, whereas some public TCRs were present in many individuals. This cohort had only TCR beta chains sequenced, and the lack of alpha or paired-chain data limited which features could be detected. A further reported finding was that TCR beta sequences accurately predicted the HLA-A and HLA-B alleles for most subjects in the first cohort. Most CMV-associated TCR beta chains appeared to be HLA-restricted in a later analysis, and the HLA associations seemed to be driven largely by CMV exposure.

Reading from cysteine to phenylalanine, the CDR3 counts 16 amino acids. Solely the CDR3 DNA is kept, with 48 bases framed from the first base. The germline V gene (reference sequence) provides CDR1 SEHNR and CDR2 FQNEAQ. The V end gives up 0 bases and the J end 6 bases, leaving 6 bases in the junction not matched to a gene. Library creation used the immunoSEQ multiplex PCR assay. For the multiplex PCR, a mixture combining 60 forward primers for TCR Vbeta segments and 13 reverse primers for TCR Jbeta segments was used. A multiplex PCR assay on genomic DNA amplified the CDR3 region of rearranged TCR beta genes. The amplified TCR beta libraries were sequenced on the Illumina HiSeq System as 87-base-pair reads. The source study handled its data this way. In a later analysis, around 80 million unique TCR beta chains were counted across the 650 to 700 repertoires, and about 9.9 million of these chains were shared by at least two donors. Raw reads were error-corrected and collapsed into unique sequences with a nearest-neighbor algorithm that merged closely related sequences to remove PCR and sequencing errors. To assign V, D and J gene segments, CDR3 sequences were aligned to IMGT reference sequences. Each retained sequence needed at least a six-nucleotide match to both a V gene segment and a J gene segment. A rearrangement was called productive if the CDR3 had no stop codons and remained in frame with V and J, and every other rearrangement was called non-productive. CDR3 was defined by IMGT convention, running from the second conserved V-encoded cysteine to the conserved J-encoded phenylalanine. Sequences without an unambiguous match to a single V gene segment were excluded from the earlier analysis of several hundred of the donors. An earlier analysis of 500 to 700 of the donors classified V segments as functional when productive rearrangements were above 56.7% and as segregating when the standard deviation between donors was above 5%. A statistical classification framework was built for diagnosing cytomegalovirus status from the catalog of TCR beta chain sequences. In a later analysis, V and J genes were assigned by comparing TCR nucleotide sequences against IMGT/GENE-DB human TR gene sequences. A later analysis assigned CDR3 sequences and most-parsimonious VDJ recombination scenarios with the TCRdist pipeline. In a later analysis, each TCR beta chain was defined by its CDR3 amino acid sequence together with its V-gene family, and reads without a unique V-gene family were excluded. As a way to deal with suspected cross-contamination and a sequencing artifact, a later analysis dropped approximately 590 nucleotide sequences that were highly shared and had low generation probability. In a later analysis, a clonal expansion index for each public chain was calculated from normalized within-repertoire ranks of inferred template counts. In a later analysis, generation probabilities were computed with a VDJ recombination model fitted to out-of-frame rearrangements, and the resulting probabilities were checked against IGoR. In a later analysis, hypergeometric tests were used to score TCR-TCR, TCR-HLA and TCR-CMV co-occurrence, with a repertoire-size bias correction applied to TCR pairs. To estimate false discovery rates, a later analysis permuted the HLA or CMV assignments 20 times. A later analysis grouped co-occurring TCRs with DBSCAN, adding TCRdist sequence similarity when clustering within HLA-allele-positive subsets. Repertoires with fewer than 30,000 or more than 120,000 public chains were left out of co-occurrence clustering, as were four to six repertoires with anomalous nucleotide sharing. TCRdb retrieved this table from immuneACCESS and kept in-frame rearrangements only. Not all clones are present; in checked studies, unresolved V genes account for under half, and no reason is known for the remainder. V, J and clone size were drawn from that table, and D and trimming were deduced from the DNA. The sample contains 180,000 or so clones, approximately 80% of them found a single time. In total, the top ten clones hold around 1.5% of the sample.

The cohort consisted of hundreds of healthy bone marrow donors. At the time of sampling, every cohort member was nominally healthy, though immune exposures that went unrecorded were likely present. The donor was CMV seronegative and belonged to the group of 352 seronegative cohort members. Each donor provided a peripheral blood sample, and peripheral blood mononuclear cells were used for TCR beta sequencing. The Qiagen DNeasy Blood Extraction Kit was used to extract genomic DNA from the blood cell samples. This sequence uses TRBV7-9 and TRBJ2-5, with 11 central nucleotides matching TRBD2. The sample was PBMCs. This receptor was taken from a man younger than 35 in good health and CMV-seronegative. The sequence in DNA is TGTGCCAGCAGCTTAGCTAGCGGGGGGGCCCGGAAGACCCAGTACTTC. Translated, it reads CASSLASGGARKTQYF.